This passage covers 11 T cell receptor beta chains from one sample sequenced in a study of blood T cells in healthy people across ages. It was with a sample-barcoded 5' primer and a J-beta primer mix that a second PCR of about 6 to 12 cycles was run. TCRdb fed the 5' RACE reads into MiXCR, producing one record per CDR3 protein. The sample records 630,000 or so distinct CDR3 sequences, about 30% being singletons. The material sequenced was blood. Receptors were obtained from a woman older than 75 in good health.

A few counts support this clonotype. The V call is TRBV7-9, the J call TRBJ1-1; D unresolved. The V end was cut by 8 bases, the J end by 1 base, with 14 bases between. CDR3 size: 14 residues. CDR1 and CDR2 (germline): SEHNR, FQNEAQ (reference sequence). The CDR3 is CASGNGFSNTEAFF. Here the CDR3 DNA reads TGTGCCAGCGGTAATGGTTTTTCGAACACTGAAGCTTTCTTT.

About this clonotype: At one boundary the junction diverges from the germline segment, which might be a read error. The chain is built from TRBV7-2 and TRBJ2-1; D not resolved. CDR1 and CDR2 (germline): SGHTA, FQGNSA. This CDR3 has 14 amino acids. The CDR3 bases are TGTGCCAGCAGCTTACAAGGCAACTACAATGAGCAGTACTTT. Its protein product is CASSLQGNYNEQYF.

The gene calls are TRBV6-1 and TRBJ1-5; 7 positions agree with TRBD1. Germline CDR1 and CDR2: MNHNS and SASEGT. Trimming at V came to 7 bases and at J to 0 bases, leaving 9 bases not matched to a gene. The CDR3 runs to 16 residues. The CDR3, as DNA: TGTGCCAGCATCGACCGGGACAGCCCTAGCAATCAGCCCCAGCATTTT. Amino acids: CASIDRDSPSNQPQHF.

This clonotype was seen many times. This chain links TRBV12-3 or TRBV12-4 with TRBJ2-1; either TRBD1 or TRBD2 may fit D (6 bases each). V dropped 1 base and J dropped 10 bases, with 11 bases sitting between them. This CDR3 has 13 residues. The CDR3 loop reads CASSLEGGGEQFF. The CDR3 DNA sequence: TGTGCCAGCAGTTTAGAGGGGGGCGGGGAGCAGTTCTTC.

A remark on this clonotype: This may stem from a read error, because a much larger clone lies one nucleotide away. The chain is built from TRBV20-1 and TRBJ2-1; D might be TRBD1 or TRBD2, each matching 5 bases. The CDR3 spans 12 residues. V lost 5 bases and J lost 9, with 14 bases in between. The germline V gene encodes CDR1 DFQATT and CDR2 SNEGSKA (reference sequence). This CDR3 is CSALGDRSEQFF. DNA of the CDR3: TGCAGTGCTCTGGGGGACCGGAGTGAGCAGTTCTTC.

This clonotype was observed at least ten times. V is TRBV20-1 and J is TRBJ1-6; 8 bases agree with TRBD1. The CDR3 length is 13 residues. From germline, CDR1 is DFQATT and CDR2 SNEGSKA (reference sequence). Unmatched junction bases numbered 8, after V lost 6 bases and J lost 10 bases. In DNA form, the CDR3 reads TGCAGTGCAACCGGGACAGGAAACTCACCCCTCCACTTT. Encoded protein: CSATGTGNSPLHF.

This rearrangement joins TRBV2 to TRBJ2-2; 9 positions agree with TRBD1. The germline gives CDR1 SNHLY, CDR2 FYNNEI. V lost 6 bases, J lost 4 bases, and 3 bases stayed unmatched. There are 14 residues in the CDR3. CDR3 sequence reads: CASRGTGSTGELFF. CDR3 nucleotide sequence: TGTGCCAGCAGAGGGACAGGGAGCACCGGGGAGCTGTTTTTT.

This clonotype came up a few times. The chain's CDR3 is CASSYSGQGWDGYTF. CDR3 in DNA: TGTGCCAGCAGTTACTCAGGACAGGGTTGGGATGGCTACACCTTC. The chain has TRBV6-6 and TRBJ1-2, with TRBD1 identical over 8 bases. Germline CDR1 and CDR2: MNHNY and SVGAGI (reference sequence). Trimming cost V 0 bases and J 6 bases; bases outside gene matches: 6. This CDR3 has 15 amino acids.

This clonotype was detected ten times or more. The chain joins TRBV9 to TRBJ2-1; D is perhaps TRBD1 or TRBD2 (6 bases each). CDR3 length: 15 residues. The V end lost 0 bases, the J end lost 9 bases, and 16 bases lay between the germline ends. Per germline, CDR1 SGDLS and CDR2 YYNGEE. Here the CDR3 reads CASSVDLNGGSEQFF. DNA for the CDR3: TGTGCCAGCAGCGTAGATTTGAACGGGGGCAGTGAGCAGTTCTTC.

This clonotype was picked up many times. The chain is built from TRBV29-1 and TRBJ2-7, with 8 bases that match TRBD1. The CDR3 extends over 16 amino acids. After removal of 4 bases from V and 6 bases from J, the junction contained 17 bases not matched to a gene. Germline V gene sequence: CDR1 SQVTM, CDR2 ANQGSEA. CDR3 in DNA: TGCAGCGTTGTACCTAGGACAGGGACCTTACGGGGCGAGCAGTACTTC. Translated, it gives CSVVPRTGTLRGEQYF.

This clonotype was recorded many times. The CDR3 protein is CASSEYGTSGPQYF. The CDR3 nucleotides read TGTGCCAGCAGTGAATATGGGACTAGCGGACCCCAGTACTTC. The rearrangement joins TRBV25-1 to TRBJ2-5; 11 bases fit TRBD2. The J segment lost 9 bases and the V segment lost 0 bases, leaving 3 bases of the junction unmatched. Germline V gives CDR1 MGHDK, CDR2 SYGVNS. The CDR3 contains 14 residues.